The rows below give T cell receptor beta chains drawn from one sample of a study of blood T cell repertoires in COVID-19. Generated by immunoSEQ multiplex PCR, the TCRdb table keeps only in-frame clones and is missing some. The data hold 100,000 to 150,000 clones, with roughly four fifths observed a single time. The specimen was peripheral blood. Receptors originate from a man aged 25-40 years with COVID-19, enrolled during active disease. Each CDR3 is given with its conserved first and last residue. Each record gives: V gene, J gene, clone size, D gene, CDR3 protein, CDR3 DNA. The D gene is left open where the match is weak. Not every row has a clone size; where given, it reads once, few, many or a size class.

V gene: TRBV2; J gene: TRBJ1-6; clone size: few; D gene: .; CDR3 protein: CASSGRDSRDSPLHF; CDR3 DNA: TGTGCCAGCAGTGGGAGGGATTCTAGGGATTCACCCCTCCACTTT
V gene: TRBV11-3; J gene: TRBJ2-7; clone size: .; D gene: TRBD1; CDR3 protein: CASSLDLGTASYEQYF; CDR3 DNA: TGTGCCAGCAGCTTAGATTTAGGGACAGCCTCCTACGAGCAGTACTTC
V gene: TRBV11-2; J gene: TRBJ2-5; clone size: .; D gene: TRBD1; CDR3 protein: CASSSTGGRETQYF; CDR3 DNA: TGTGCCAGCAGCTCAACAGGGGGCAGGGAGACCCAGTACTTC
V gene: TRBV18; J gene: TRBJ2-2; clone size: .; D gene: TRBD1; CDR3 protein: CASSPNSPGGKTSGELFF; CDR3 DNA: TGTGCCAGCTCACCGAACTCTCCAGGGGGCAAAACGTCCGGGGAGCTGTTTTTT
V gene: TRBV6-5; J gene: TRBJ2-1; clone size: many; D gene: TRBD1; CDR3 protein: CASSYFGGDREQFF; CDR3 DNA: TGTGCCAGCAGTTATTTTGGTGGGGACAGGGAGCAGTTCTTC
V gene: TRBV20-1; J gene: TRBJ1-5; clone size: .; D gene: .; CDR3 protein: CSASGGDGGNQPQHF; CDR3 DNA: TGCAGTGCTAGTGGGGGGGACGGAGGAAATCAGCCCCAGCATTTT
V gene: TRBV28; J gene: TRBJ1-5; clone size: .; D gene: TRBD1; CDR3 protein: CASSRDRGDWSNQPQHF; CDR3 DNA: TGTGCCAGCAGCCGGGACAGGGGGGATTGGAGCAATCAGCCCCAGCATTTT
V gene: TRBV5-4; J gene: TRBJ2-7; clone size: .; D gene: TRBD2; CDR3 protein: CASSSSGLAGDEQYF; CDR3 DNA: TGTGCCAGCAGCTCCAGTGGACTAGCGGGAGACGAGCAGTACTTC
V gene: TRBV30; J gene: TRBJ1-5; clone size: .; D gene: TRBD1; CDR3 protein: CAWSPRTGGVGQPQHF; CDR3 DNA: TGTGCCTGGAGTCCCCGGACAGGGGGAGTGGGTCAGCCCCAGCATTTT
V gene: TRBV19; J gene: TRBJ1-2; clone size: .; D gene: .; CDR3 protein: CASSIDPPADGYGYTF; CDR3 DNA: TGTGCCAGTAGTATAGATCCCCCGGCGGATGGCTATGGCTACACCTTC
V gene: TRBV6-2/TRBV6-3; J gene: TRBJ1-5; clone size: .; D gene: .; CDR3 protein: CASSRAGLNQPQHF; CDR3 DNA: TGTGCCAGCAGCCGCGCGGGACTCAATCAGCCCCAGCATTTT
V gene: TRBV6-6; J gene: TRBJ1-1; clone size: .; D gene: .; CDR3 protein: CASLWGPEAFF; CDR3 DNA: TGTGCCAGCCTGTGGGGGCCTGAAGCTTTCTTT
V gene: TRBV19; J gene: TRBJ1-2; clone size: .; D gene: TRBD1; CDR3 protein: CASSIEVDREVASDGYTF; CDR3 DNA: TGTGCCAGTAGTATAGAGGTCGACAGGGAGGTCGCTTCTGATGGCTACACCTTC
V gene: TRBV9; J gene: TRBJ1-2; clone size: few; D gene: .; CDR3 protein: CASSRSNYGYTF; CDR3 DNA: TGTGCCTCGTCCAGGTCTAACTATGGCTACACCTTC
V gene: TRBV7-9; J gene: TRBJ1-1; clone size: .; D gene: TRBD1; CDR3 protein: CASSSTRGQGYGEAFF; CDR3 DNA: TGTGCCAGCAGCTCCACAAGGGGGCAGGGATACGGTGAAGCTTTCTTT
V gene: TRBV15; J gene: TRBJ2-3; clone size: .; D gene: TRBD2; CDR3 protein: CATSRTPGTSGSWGTDTQYF; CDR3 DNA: TGTGCCACCAGCAGAACGCCCGGGACTAGCGGGAGCTGGGGCACAGATACGCAGTATTTT
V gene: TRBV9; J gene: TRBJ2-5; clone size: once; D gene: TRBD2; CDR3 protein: CASSAGLAGETQYF; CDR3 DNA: TGTGCCAGCAGCGCCGGACTAGCGGGAGAGACCCAGTACTTC
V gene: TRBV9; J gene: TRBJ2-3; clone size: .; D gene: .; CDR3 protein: CASSVSSSTDTQYF; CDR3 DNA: TGTGCCAGCAGCGTATCTAGCAGCACAGATACGCAGTATTTT
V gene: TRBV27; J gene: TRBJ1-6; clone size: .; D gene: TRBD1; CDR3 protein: CASSNRDRAPLHF; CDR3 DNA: TGTGCCAGCAGTAACCGGGACAGAGCACCCCTCCACTTT
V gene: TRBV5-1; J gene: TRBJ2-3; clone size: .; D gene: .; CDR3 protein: CASSFNRITDTQYF; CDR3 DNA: TGCGCCAGCAGCTTCAACAGAATCACAGATACGCAGTATTTT
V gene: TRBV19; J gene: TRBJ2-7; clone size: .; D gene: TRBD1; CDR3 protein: CASTRTGGTYEQYF; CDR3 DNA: TGTGCCAGTACCCGGACAGGGGGCACCTACGAGCAGTACTTC
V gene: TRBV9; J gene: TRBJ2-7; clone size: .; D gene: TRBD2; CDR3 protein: CASSLGGVVGPFLYEQYF; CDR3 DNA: TGTGCCAGCAGCTTGGGGGGGGTCGTGGGACCCTTCCTCTACGAGCAGTACTTC
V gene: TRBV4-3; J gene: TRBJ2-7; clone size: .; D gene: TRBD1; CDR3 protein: CASSSETGTGGYEQYF; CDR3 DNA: TGCGCCAGCAGCTCTGAAACCGGGACAGGGGGCTACGAGCAGTACTTC
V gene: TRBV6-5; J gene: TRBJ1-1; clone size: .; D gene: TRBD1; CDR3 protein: CASNPSGQGNTEAFF; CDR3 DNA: TGTGCCAGCAACCCTTCGGGACAGGGGAACACTGAAGCTTTCTTT
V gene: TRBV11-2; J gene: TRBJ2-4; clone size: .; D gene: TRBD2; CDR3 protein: CASSSGGDIQYF; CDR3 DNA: TGTGCCAGCAGCTCGGGAGGGGACATTCAGTACTTC
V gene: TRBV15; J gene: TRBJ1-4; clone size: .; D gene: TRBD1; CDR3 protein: CATSRVTQGYEKLFF; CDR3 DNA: TGTGCCACCAGCAGAGTAACACAGGGGTACGAAAAACTGTTTTTT
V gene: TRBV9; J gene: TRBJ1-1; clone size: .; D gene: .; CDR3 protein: CASSVFPDTEAFF; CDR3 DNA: TGTGCCAGCAGCGTATTCCCCGACACTGAAGCTTTCTTT
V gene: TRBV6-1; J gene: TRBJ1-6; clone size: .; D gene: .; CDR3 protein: CASSEARGGSRNSPLHF; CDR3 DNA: TGTGCCAGCAGTGAAGCCCGCGGGGGGTCACGGAATTCACCCCTCCACTTT
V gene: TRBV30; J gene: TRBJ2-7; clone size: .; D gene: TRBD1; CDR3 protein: CAWRRRGQYEQYF; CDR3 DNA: TGTGCCTGGAGGAGAAGGGGGCAGTACGAGCAGTACTTC
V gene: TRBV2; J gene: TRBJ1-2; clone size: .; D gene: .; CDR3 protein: CASNRIGNYGYTF; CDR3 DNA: TGTGCCAGCAACCGTATCGGTAACTATGGCTACACCTTC
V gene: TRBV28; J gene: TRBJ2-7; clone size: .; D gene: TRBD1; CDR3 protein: CASSGQGFYEQYF; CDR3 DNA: TGTGCCAGCAGTGGACAGGGGTTTTACGAGCAGTACTTC
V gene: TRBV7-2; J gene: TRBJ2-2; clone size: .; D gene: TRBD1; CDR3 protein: CASSRGQGANTGELFF; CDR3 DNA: TGTGCCAGCAGCAGGGGACAGGGGGCGAACACCGGGGAGCTGTTTTTT
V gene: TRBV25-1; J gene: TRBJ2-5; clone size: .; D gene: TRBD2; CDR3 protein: CASSEFGEGQETQYF; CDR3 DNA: TGTGCCAGCAGTGAATTTGGGGAGGGGCAAGAGACCCAGTACTTC
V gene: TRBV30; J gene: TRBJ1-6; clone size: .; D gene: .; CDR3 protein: CAWVKPGHYNSPLHF; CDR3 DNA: TGTGCCTGGGTGAAACCGGGACACTATAATTCACCCCTCCACTTT
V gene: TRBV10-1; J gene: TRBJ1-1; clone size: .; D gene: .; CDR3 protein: CASSDTGGNTEAFF; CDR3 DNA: TGCGCCAGCAGTGACACCGGGGGTAACACTGAAGCTTTCTTT
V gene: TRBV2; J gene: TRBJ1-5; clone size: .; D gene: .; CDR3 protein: CASSEIRDQPQHF; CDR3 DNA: TGTGCCAGCAGTGAAATTCGGGATCAGCCCCAGCATTTT
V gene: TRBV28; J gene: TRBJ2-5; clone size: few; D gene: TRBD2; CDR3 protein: CASSFSGRETQYF; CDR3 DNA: TGTGCCAGCAGTTTTAGCGGGAGAGAGACCCAGTACTTC